This T cell receptor (beta chain) was found in a study of cytomegalovirus exposure and HLA in healthy donors. The study's findings and limits: Published work reported that the classifier diagnosed cytomegalovirus status with high specificity and sensitivity.

Note on this clone: Antigen specificity is unknown.

The PCR employed 60 Vbeta primers together with 13 Jbeta primers. Generated by immunoSEQ multiplex PCR, the TCRdb table keeps only in-frame clones and is missing some. This repertoire shows about 71,000 clones, around 70% found once; its top ten account for about 7.4%. The CDR3 has 14 amino acids. V shed 3 bases, J shed 8 bases, and the junction held 9 bases outside the gene matches. Germline lookup yields CDR1 SGDLS and CDR2 YYNGEE. The TCR originated in a man aged 40-50 years in good health and CMV-seropositive. Sequencing was performed on PBMCs. This sequence joins TRBV9 and TRBJ1-2, with TRBD1 matching 8 bases. CDR3 coding DNA: TGTGCCAGCAGCGCAGGACAGGGCCCAAAGGGCTACACCTTC. Translation gives CASSAGQGPKGYTF.